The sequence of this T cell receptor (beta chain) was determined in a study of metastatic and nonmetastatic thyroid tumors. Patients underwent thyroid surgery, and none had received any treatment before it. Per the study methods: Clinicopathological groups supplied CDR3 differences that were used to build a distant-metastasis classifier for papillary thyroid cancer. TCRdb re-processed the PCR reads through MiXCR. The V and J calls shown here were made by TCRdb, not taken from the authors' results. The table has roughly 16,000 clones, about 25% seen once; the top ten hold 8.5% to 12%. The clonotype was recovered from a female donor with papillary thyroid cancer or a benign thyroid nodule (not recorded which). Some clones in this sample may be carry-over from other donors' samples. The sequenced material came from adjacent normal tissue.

CDR3: CASSQVRSDSPEQFF. CDR3 DNA sequence: TGTGCCAGCAGCCAAGTGAGGAGCGACAGCCCTGAGCAGTTCTTC. The V and J genes are TRBV4-2 and TRBJ2-1; tentative D call: TRBD1 (5 bases). Trimming took 1 base from V and 9 from J, leaving 16 bases between them. The CDR3 covers 15 residues. Germline values: CDR1 LGHNA, CDR2 YNFKEQ.